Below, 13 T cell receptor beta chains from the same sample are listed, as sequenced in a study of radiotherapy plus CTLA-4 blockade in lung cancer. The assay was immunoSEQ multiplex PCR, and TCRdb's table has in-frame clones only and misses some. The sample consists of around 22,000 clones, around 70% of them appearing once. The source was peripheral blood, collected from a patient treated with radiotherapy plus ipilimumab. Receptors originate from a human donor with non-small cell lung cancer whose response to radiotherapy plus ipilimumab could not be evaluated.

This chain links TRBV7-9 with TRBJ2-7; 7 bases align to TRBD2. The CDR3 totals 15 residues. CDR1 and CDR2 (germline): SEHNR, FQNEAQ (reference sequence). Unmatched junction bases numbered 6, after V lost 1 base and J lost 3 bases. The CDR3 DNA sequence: TGTGCCAGCAGCTTAGAGTCTAGCGGAGTCTACGAGCAGTACTTC. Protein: CASSLESSGVYEQYF.

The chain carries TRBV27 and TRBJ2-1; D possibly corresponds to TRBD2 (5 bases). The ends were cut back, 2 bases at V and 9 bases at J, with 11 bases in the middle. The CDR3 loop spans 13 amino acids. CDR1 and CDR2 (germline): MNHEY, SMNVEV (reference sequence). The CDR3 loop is CASSLEGDGEQFF. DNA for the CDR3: TGTGCCAGCAGTTTAGAGGGCGATGGTGAGCAGTTCTTC.

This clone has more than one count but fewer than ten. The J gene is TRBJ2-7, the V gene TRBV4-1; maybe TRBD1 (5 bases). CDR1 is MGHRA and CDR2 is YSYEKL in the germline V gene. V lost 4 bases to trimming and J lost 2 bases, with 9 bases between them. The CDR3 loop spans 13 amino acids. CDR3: CASSRIGAYEQYF. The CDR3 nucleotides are TGCGCCAGCAGCCGAATAGGGGCCTACGAGCAGTACTTC.

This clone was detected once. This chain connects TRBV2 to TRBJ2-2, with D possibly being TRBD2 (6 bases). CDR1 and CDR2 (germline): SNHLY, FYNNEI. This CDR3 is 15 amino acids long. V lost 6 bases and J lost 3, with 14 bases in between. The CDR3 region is CASRAPWGDTGELFF. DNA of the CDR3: TGTGCCAGCAGAGCGCCCTGGGGGGACACCGGGGAGCTGTTTTTT.

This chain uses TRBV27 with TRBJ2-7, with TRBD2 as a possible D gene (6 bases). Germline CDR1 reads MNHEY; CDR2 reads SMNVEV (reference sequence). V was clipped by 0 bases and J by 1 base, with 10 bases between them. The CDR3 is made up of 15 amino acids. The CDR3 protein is CASSLSVAASYEQYF. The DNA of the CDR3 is TGTGCCAGCAGTTTATCAGTAGCGGCGTCCTACGAGCAGTACTTC.

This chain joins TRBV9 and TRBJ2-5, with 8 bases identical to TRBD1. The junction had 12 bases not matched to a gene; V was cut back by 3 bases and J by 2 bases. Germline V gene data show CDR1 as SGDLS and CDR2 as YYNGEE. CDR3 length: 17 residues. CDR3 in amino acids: CASSAGSATGGQETQYF. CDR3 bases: TGTGCCAGCAGCGCCGGAAGCGCTACAGGGGGTCAAGAGACCCAGTACTTC.

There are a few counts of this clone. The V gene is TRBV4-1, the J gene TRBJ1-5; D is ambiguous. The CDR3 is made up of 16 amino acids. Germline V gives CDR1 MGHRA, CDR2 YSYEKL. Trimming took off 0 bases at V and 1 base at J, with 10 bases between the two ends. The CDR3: CASSQDPGGSNQPQHF. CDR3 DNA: TGCGCCAGCAGCCAAGATCCAGGAGGGAGCAATCAGCCCCAGCATTTT.

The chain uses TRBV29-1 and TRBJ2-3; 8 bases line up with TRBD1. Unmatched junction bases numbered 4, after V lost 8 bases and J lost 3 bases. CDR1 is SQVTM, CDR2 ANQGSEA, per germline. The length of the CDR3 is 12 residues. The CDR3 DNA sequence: TGCAGCAATGACAGGGGTACAGATACGCAGTATTTT. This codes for CSNDRGTDTQYF.

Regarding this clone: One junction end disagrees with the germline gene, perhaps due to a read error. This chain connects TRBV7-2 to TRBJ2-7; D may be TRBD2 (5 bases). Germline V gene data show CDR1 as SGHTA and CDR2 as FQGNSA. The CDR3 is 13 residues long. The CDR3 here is CASSLEAEYEQYF. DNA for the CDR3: TGTGCCAGCAGTTTAGAAGCGGAGTACGAGCAGTACTTC.

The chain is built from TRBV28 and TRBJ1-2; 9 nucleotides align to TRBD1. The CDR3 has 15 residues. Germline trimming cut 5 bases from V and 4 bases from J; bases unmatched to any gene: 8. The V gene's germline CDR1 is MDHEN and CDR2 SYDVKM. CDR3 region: CASSQDRGIPYGYTF. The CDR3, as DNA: TGTGCCAGCAGTCAAGACAGGGGGATACCCTATGGCTACACCTTC.

The CDR3 nucleotides are TGTGCCAGCAGCGTAGGGGCGGGCTTGAGCGGGAGTCTCATCAGCACAGATACGCAGTATTTT. As protein: CASSVGAGLSGSLISTDTQYF. The chain joins TRBV9 to TRBJ2-3, with 8 positions matching TRBD2. Trimming at V came to 0 bases and at J to 0 bases, leaving 18 bases not matched to a gene. Looked up from germline, CDR1 is SGDLS and CDR2 is YYNGEE. This CDR3 has 21 residues. The entire variable domain, with the rest obtained from reference TRBV9 and TRBJ2-3, is as follows: DSGVTQTPKHLITATGQRVTLRCSPRSGDLSVYWYQQSLDQGLQFLIQYYNGEERAKGNILERFSAQQFPDLHSELNLSSLELGDSALYFCASSVGAGLSGSLISTDTQYFGPGTRLTVL.

In DNA form, the CDR3 reads TGTGCCAGCAGCTTGGAGGTAGCGGGTCCCTACGAGCAGTACTTC. This gives the protein CASSLEVAGPYEQYF. The chain uses TRBV5-5 and TRBJ2-7; 7 nucleotides align to TRBD2. CDR1 and CDR2 from the germline V gene are SGHKS and YYEKEE (reference sequence). Trimming at V came to 0 bases and at J to 2 bases, leaving 5 bases not matched to a gene. The CDR3 totals 15 residues. Combining the CDR3 with reference TRBV5-5 and TRBJ2-7 gives the whole variable domain DAGVTQSPTHLIKTRGQQVTLRCSPISGHKSVSWYQQVLGQGPQFIFQYYEKEERGRGNFPDRFSARQFPNYSSELNVNALLLGDSALYLCASSLEVAGPYEQYFGPGTRLTVT.

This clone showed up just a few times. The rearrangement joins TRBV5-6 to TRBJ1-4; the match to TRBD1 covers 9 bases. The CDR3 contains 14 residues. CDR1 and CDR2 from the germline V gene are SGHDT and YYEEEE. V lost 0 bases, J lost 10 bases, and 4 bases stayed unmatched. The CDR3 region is CASSLDRGLGKLFF. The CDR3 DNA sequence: TGTGCCAGCAGCTTGGACAGGGGGCTCGGAAAACTGTTTTTT.